This T cell receptor (beta chain) is drawn from a study of Ad26.COV2.S vaccination and SARS-CoV-2 variants. Treatment noted: 15 to 20 received Ad26.COV2.S at low or high dose, single or two shots; roughly 5 received placebo; per-sample allocation not given. Collection of samples fell on day 63 after the first vaccine or placebo injection. Looked up from germline, CDR1 is SGHRS and CDR2 is YFSETQ. The V and J ends lost 5 bases and 8 bases, in that order; junction bases with no gene match: 12. This CDR3 is built from 15 residues. Study outcomes and limitations: Vaccinated individuals (as opposed to placebo recipients) had higher spike-specific TCR breadth. After vaccination, substantial breadth of spike-specific CD8+ and CD4+ responses was reported.

Profiling relied on immunoSEQ multiplex PCR, and the TCRdb table lists in-frame clones only, not all of them. This table holds about 250,000 clones, around nine tenths found once. In the case of this clone: The antigen remains undetermined.

The source was peripheral blood, collected in a trial of Ad26.COV2.S vaccine versus placebo. The V and J genes are TRBV5-1 and TRBJ2-2, with TRBD1 matching 7 bases. The TCR sequence derives from a person aged 18-60 years who received the Ad26.COV2.S COVID-19 vaccine or a placebo. The CDR3 DNA reads TGCGCCAGCAGTTCCCGGACAGGACGAGGGGGGGAGCTGTTTTTT. Encoded protein: CASSSRTGRGGELFF. Together with reference TRBV5-1 and TRBJ2-2, the CDR3 gives the full variable domain: KAGVTQTPRYLIKTRGQQVTLSCSPISGHRSVSWYQQTPGQGLQFLFEYFSETQRNKGNFPGRFSGRQFSNSRSEMNVSTLELGDSALYLCASSSRTGRGGELFFGEGSRLTVL.